These 27 T cell receptor beta chains share one sample of origin, sequenced in a study of tumor-infiltrating lymphocytes in primary liver carcinoma. Co-extracted RNA and DNA came from about 19-30 mg of unsorted bulk tissue. Reverse transcription of roughly 480 ng total RNA with a constant-region primer produced TCR beta cDNA. It was through three nested multiplex PCR rounds of slightly modified ARM-PCR that TCR beta libraries arose. Two initial PCR rounds of roughly 10 cycles each paired TRBV1-TRBV30 forward primers with a C-beta reverse primer. MiXCR, run by TCRdb on the multiplex PCR reads, gives a single entry per CDR3 protein. The sample includes fewer than 90,000 distinct CDR3 sequences, around 70% of them seen just once. Material for sequencing was liver tumor tissue from sampling region 1. Subset in this sample: tumor region T1, superior pole. The receptors here all came from a man aged 35 to 55 with primary liver carcinoma and hepatitis B virus infection.

Remarks on this clonotype: At one of its ends the junction is not consistent with the germline gene, which may arise from a read error. The rearrangement joins TRBV5-4 to TRBJ2-2, with D tentatively TRBD1 (5 bases). Germline lookup yields CDR1 SGHNT and CDR2 YYREEE (reference sequence). The CDR3 runs 15 residues. CDR3 in amino acids: CTSSAKQGDTGELFF. The CDR3 DNA sequence: TGTACCAGCAGTGCAAAGCAAGGGGACACCGGGGAGCTGTTTTTT.

As concerns this clonotype: Germline is not matched at one junction end, which may reflect a read error. The chain links TRBV11-2 to TRBJ1-1; the D is unclear. The CDR3 is 14 amino acids. In germline, CDR1 is SGHAT, CDR2 FQNNGV. Written as DNA, the CDR3 is TGTGTCAGCAGCCTACTGACATGGGGCACTGAAGCTTTCTTT. Protein product: CVSSLLTWGTEAFF.

Of note for this clonotype: An end of the junction differs from the germline gene, which may be a read error. This chain uses TRBV12-3 or TRBV12-4 with TRBJ2-5, with D possibly matching TRBD2 (6 bases). This CDR3 has 15 residues. For the CDR3, the DNA is TGTGCCAGCAGTCCCCACGGGGGTCCGAGGGAGACCCAGTATTTC. Protein: CASSPHGGPRETQYF.

As for this clonotype: It may be a read error: a sequence one base away is much more abundant. This chain joins TRBV20-1 and TRBJ2-1; D is perhaps TRBD1 or TRBD2 (5 bases each). V shed 6 bases and J shed 4 bases, with 19 bases lying between them. In germline, CDR1 is DFQATT, CDR2 SNEGSKA (reference sequence). The CDR3 consists of 15 residues. As DNA, the CDR3 is TGCAGTGCCAAGGGGAGCGAGAGAATATACAATGAGCAGTTCTTC. Protein: CSAKGSERIYNEQFF.

The rearrangement uses TRBV11-2 and TRBJ2-2, with a tentative D call TRBD2 (5 bases). Germline assignment: CDR1 SGHAT and CDR2 FQNNGV. The CDR3 sequence is 16 residues long. The germline V and J ends were trimmed by 1 base and 9 bases, with 18 bases remaining between them. CDR3 nucleotides: TGTGCCAGCAGCTTAGTGGCGCTAACGGGAAGCAGGGAGCTGTTTTTT. Translated, it gives CASSLVALTGSRELFF.

This chain links TRBV6-1 with TRBJ1-5, with a possible D match to TRBD1 (6 bases). Germline lookup yields CDR1 MNHNS and CDR2 SASEGT. The CDR3 is 14 amino acids. Trimming took 6 bases from V and 4 from J, leaving 13 bases between them. The CDR3 DNA follows: TGTGCCAGCAGAGCAGGGGATGGGAATCAGCCCCAGCATTTT. Translation: CASRAGDGNQPQHF.

The J gene is TRBJ2-7, the V gene TRBV6-5, with D tentatively TRBD1 (6 bases). The V and J ends lost 10 bases and 3 bases respectively, with 19 bases between them. The CDR3 has 14 amino acids. The germline gives CDR1 MNHEY, CDR2 SVGAGI. CDR3: CAIYTGHGHYEQYF. CDR3 coding DNA: TGTGCCATCTACACGGGACATGGGCACTACGAGCAGTACTTC.

On this clonotype: A junction boundary mismatches the germline segment, possibly from a read error. This chain connects TRBV29-1 to TRBJ2-3; D could derive from TRBD1 or TRBD2 (6 bases each). The CDR3 covers 15 residues. Germline lookup yields CDR1 SQVTM and CDR2 ANQGSEA. The CDR3, as DNA: TGCAGCGCCCAACAGGGACTCCTTAGCACAGGTACGCAGTATTTT. This encodes CSAQQGLLSTGTQYF.

This clonotype was counted at least ten times. This rearrangement joins TRBV6-6 to TRBJ2-1; perhaps TRBD2 as D (6 bases). Trimming took off 6 bases at V and 10 bases at J, with 19 bases between the two ends. The CDR3 runs to 14 residues. Per the germline V gene, CDR1 is MNHNY and CDR2 is SVGAGI (reference sequence). This CDR3 reads CASRSSAEGWEQFF. The CDR3 nucleotides read TGTGCCAGCAGATCCTCCGCGGAGGGATGGGAGCAGTTCTTC.

On this clonotype: One junction end disagrees with the germline gene, perhaps due to a read error. This chain uses TRBV4-1 with TRBJ1-3, with D uncertain. The CDR3 spans 14 residues. The germline gives CDR1 MGHRA, CDR2 YSYEKL. The CDR3 protein is CASSRSNSVNTIYF. Written as DNA, the CDR3 is TGCGCCAGCAGCCGTAGTAACTCTGTAAACACCATATATTTT.

By its share, this clonotype is medium-sized. The genes are TRBV11-2 and TRBJ1-5; a weak D match, TRBD1 (5 bases). Between the trimmed V and J ends, which lost 1 base and 6 bases, there was a span of 7 bases. The CDR3 spans 13 residues. Germline values: CDR1 SGHAT, CDR2 FQNNGV. The DNA for the CDR3 is TGTGCCAGCAGCTTAGGGGGGGTTCAGCCCCAGCATTTT. This codes for CASSLGGVQPQHF.

Regarding this clonotype: Germline and junction disagree at one end, which may indicate a read error. The chain joins TRBV10-3 to TRBJ2-7; 8 nucleotides line up with TRBD1. There are 15 residues in the CDR3. Germline CDR1 ENHRY, CDR2 SYGVKD. DNA of the CDR3: TGTGTCATCAGTGAGTACGGCAGGGGGCTGAACGAGCAGTATTTC. This translates into CVISEYGRGLNEQYF.

This clonotype was observed at least ten times. The rearrangement links TRBV10-2 to TRBJ2-7; perhaps TRBD2 as D (5 bases). The CDR3 consists of 13 residues. Germline V gene lookup returns CDR1 WSHSY and CDR2 SAAADI. Trimming pared 4 bases from V and 6 bases from J, leaving 13 bases between. The chain's CDR3 is CASSAAPAGEQYF. In DNA form, the CDR3 reads TGCGCCAGCAGTGCGGCCCCCGCGGGCGAGCAGTACTTC.

This CDR3 reads CASSEASGRVYEQYF. The CDR3 region has the DNA TGCGCCAGCAGCGAGGCTAGCGGGCGTGTCTACGAGCAGTACTTC. The chain has TRBV5-1 and TRBJ2-7; TRBD2 matches 8 bases. Trimming took 4 bases from V and 3 from J; bases not matched to a gene: 9. Germline values: CDR1 SGHRS, CDR2 YFSETQ. The CDR3 is made up of 15 amino acids.

As to this clonotype: The junction departs from germline at one end; a sequencing error may be responsible. The rearrangement uses TRBV11-2 and TRBJ2-2; D may be TRBD2 (6 bases). Germline assignment: CDR1 SGHAT and CDR2 FQNNGV. This CDR3 is 13 amino acids long. The CDR3 DNA follows: TGTGACAGCAGCTCCCGACCCACGGGGGAACTGTTTTTC. It specifies CDSSSRPTGELFF.

Regarding this clonotype: Mismatch with germline at one junction end may stem from a read error. This rearrangement joins TRBV28 to TRBJ2-2; perhaps TRBD2 as D (7 bases). The CDR3 length is 14 residues. Germline V gives CDR1 MDHEN, CDR2 SYDVKM. The CDR3 DNA reads as TGTTCCAGCCTCGGGGGGCAGGGAACCGGGGAGCTGTTTTTT. This gives the protein CSSLGGQGTGELFF.

In regard to this clonotype: A read error may produce the germline difference seen at one junction end. The chain has TRBV4-2 and TRBJ2-5; the D is unclear. Germline assignment: CDR1 LGHNA and CDR2 YNFKEQ. This CDR3 spans 15 amino acids. CDR3 DNA sequence: TGTGACAGCAGCCAAGATGGACCGCCTCAAGAGACCCAGTACTTC. Its translation: CDSSQDGPPQETQYF.

Turning to this clonotype: A much larger clone differs from this one at a single base, so this may be a read error. The rearrangement uses TRBV7-9 and TRBJ2-5; D call uncertain. This CDR3 region has 14 residues. Germline assignment: CDR1 SEHNR and CDR2 FQNEAQ (reference sequence). In DNA, the CDR3 is TGTGTCAGCAGTTTGCGGTCTAGGCAAGAGACCCAGTACTTC. It is translated as CVSSLRSRQETQYF.

For this clonotype: The germline gene is not matched at one end of the junction; a read error may be the cause. The chain carries TRBV5-1 and TRBJ2-3; 10 nucleotides match TRBD2. CDR3 length: 15 amino acids. Germline CDR1 SGHRS, CDR2 YFSETQ. The CDR3 DNA is TGCGCTAGCAGTTTGTTAGCGGGAGGCACAGATACGCAGTGTTTT. Protein: CASSLLAGGTDTQCF.

With regard to this clonotype: One end of the junction does not line up with germline, which may come from a read error. The chain joins TRBV5-5 to TRBJ2-6; perhaps TRBD2 as D (6 bases). The germline gives CDR1 SGHKS, CDR2 YYEKEE (reference sequence). This CDR3 has 19 amino acids. The CDR3 spells CARSLRIAEISSGANVLTF. DNA of the CDR3: TGTGCCCGCAGCTTGAGAATAGCGGAGATTAGCTCTGGGGCCAACGTCCTGACTTTC.

This clonotype was seen at least ten times. The rearrangement uses TRBV5-1 and TRBJ1-1; 7 bases are shared with TRBD1. The V gene's germline CDR1 is SGHRS and CDR2 YFSETQ. V trimming: 4 bases; J trimming: 0 bases; junction bases outside the gene matches: 3. This CDR3 spans 14 amino acids. The CDR3 nucleotides read TGCGCCAGCAGCCCGGGACAGATGAACACTGAAGCTTTCTTT. This sequence encodes CASSPGQMNTEAFF.

There are a few counts of this clonotype. The conserved phenylalanine or tryptophan is not found at the CDR3 terminus, so this likely reflects a read error. The chain has TRBV11-2 and TRBJ2-1, with D perhaps matching TRBD2 (6 bases). The CDR3 has 18 amino acids. Looked up from germline, CDR1 is SGHAT and CDR2 is FQNNGV. The DNA of the CDR3 is TGTATCAGCAGCTTTGACCCTAGGAGGACCGGGAGTTACAATGAGCAGTTCCTC. It yields the protein CISSFDPRRTGSYNEQFL.

This clonotype came up once. Since no conserved phenylalanine or tryptophan closes the CDR3, a read error is the likely cause. This chain links TRBV10-3 with TRBJ1-5; D is ambiguous. CDR1 and CDR2 from the germline V gene are ENHRY and SYGVKD. The CDR3 length is 14 residues. V was shortened by 11 bases and J by 0 bases, with 14 bases between the two germline ends. Written as DNA, the CDR3 is TGTGCCGTTCCCGACTGGAATAGCAATCAGCCCCAGCATTCT. Its protein is CAVPDWNSNQPQHS.

As for this clonotype: Germline is not matched at one junction end, which may reflect a read error. The rearrangement joins TRBV6-5 to TRBJ2-2; D ambiguous. The CDR3 is 15 residues long. Germline V gene lookup returns CDR1 MNHEY and CDR2 SVGAGI. The CDR3 DNA reads as TGTGCCAGCAATTACGCAGTGGACGACTCCGGGGAGCTGTTTTTT. Translated: CASNYAVDDSGELFF.

The table lists this clonotype with a few counts. The chain links TRBV7-9 to TRBJ2-1; 8 bases fit TRBD1. Losses at the gene ends were 4 bases for V and 6 bases for J; bases not matched to a gene: 2. Germline V gives CDR1 SEHNR, CDR2 FQNEAQ (reference sequence). The CDR3 runs to 13 residues. This CDR3 reads CASSSQGANEQFF. CDR3 sequence (DNA): TGTGCCAGCAGCTCGCAGGGGGCCAATGAGCAGTTCTTC. The whole variable domain, remainder taken from reference TRBV7-9 and TRBJ2-1, is DTGVSQNPRHKITKRGQNVTFRCDPISEHNRLYWYRQTLGQGPEFLTYFQNEAQLEKSRLLSDRFSAERPKGSFSTLEIQRTEQGDSAMYLCASSSQGANEQFFGPGTRLTVL.

With regard to this clonotype: This could be a read error, since a much larger clone is one nucleotide away. This chain joins TRBV24-1 and TRBJ1-5; weak D call: TRBD1 (5 bases). The CDR3 spans 14 residues. Germline V CDR1 and CDR2: KGHDR, SFDVKD. V lost 5 bases and J lost 9, with 16 bases in between. CDR3 coding DNA: TGTGCCACCAGTGGCTCAGGGTCGGTTCTGCCCCAGCATTTT. Protein sequence: CATSGSGSVLPQHF.

This chain connects TRBV6-6 to TRBJ1-1, with 8 bases that match TRBD1. CDR1 is MNHNY and CDR2 is SVGAGI in the germline V gene (reference sequence). CDR3 size: 18 residues. V lost 8 bases and J lost 6; bases outside the gene matches: 23. CDR3 loop: CASCFAPADRAVGAEAFF. CDR3 bases: TGTGCCAGCTGTTTCGCCCCTGCGGACAGGGCAGTGGGAGCTGAAGCTTTCTTT.